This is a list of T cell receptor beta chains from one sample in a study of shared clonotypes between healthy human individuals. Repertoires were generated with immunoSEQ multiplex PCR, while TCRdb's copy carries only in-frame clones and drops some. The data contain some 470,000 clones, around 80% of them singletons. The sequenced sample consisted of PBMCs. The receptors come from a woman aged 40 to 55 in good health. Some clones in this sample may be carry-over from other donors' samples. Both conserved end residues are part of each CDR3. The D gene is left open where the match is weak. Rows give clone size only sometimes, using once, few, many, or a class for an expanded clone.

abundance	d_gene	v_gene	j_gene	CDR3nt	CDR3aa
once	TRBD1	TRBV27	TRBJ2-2	TGTGCCAGCAGTTTTTGGGACAGGGTAGACACCGGGGAGCTGTTTTTT	CASSFWDRVDTGELFF
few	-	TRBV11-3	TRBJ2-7	TGTGCCAGCAGCTTAGGAGGAGGGACCTACGAGCAGTACTTC	CASSLGGGTYEQYF
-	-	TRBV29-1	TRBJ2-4	TGCAGCGTTGGATTGTCGGGAGCCAAAAACATTCAGTACTTC	CSVGLSGAKNIQYF
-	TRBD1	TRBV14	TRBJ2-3	TGTGCCAGCAGCCAAAACGGCAGGGGGCTCACAGATACGCAGTATTTT	CASSQNGRGLTDTQYF
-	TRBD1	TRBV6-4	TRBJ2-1	TGTGCCAGCAGTGGAGGGACAGGGGGCCACAATGAGCAGTTCTTC	CASSGGTGGHNEQFF
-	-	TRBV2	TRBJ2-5	TGTGCCAGCAGGGTGTGGCAGGGAGAGACCCAGTACTTC	CASRVWQGETQYF
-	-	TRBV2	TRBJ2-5	TGTGCCAGCAGTGAATGGTCACACCCACGGCAGTACTTC	CASSEWSHPRQYF
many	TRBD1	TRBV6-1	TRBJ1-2	TGTGCCAGCACGGACAGGCAAATCAATGGCTACACCTTC	CASTDRQINGYTF
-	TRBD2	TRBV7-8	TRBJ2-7	TGTGCCGGCAGTCCTAATACCGGGACTACCAACTACGAGCAGTACTTC	CAGSPNTGTTNYEQYF
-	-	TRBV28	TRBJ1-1	TGTGCCAGCAGTTATCGGTCTGGGGGAAGGGCTGAAGCTTTCTTT	CASSYRSGGRAEAFF
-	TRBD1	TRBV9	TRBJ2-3	TGTGCCAGCAGCCGTACACTCGGGACAGTCGATACGCAGTATTTT	CASSRTLGTVDTQYF
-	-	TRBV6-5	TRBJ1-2	TGTGCCAGCAGTTCAGGGGCGTATGGCTACACCTTC	CASSSGAYGYTF
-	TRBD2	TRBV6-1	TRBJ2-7	TGTGCCAGCAGTGTTCTAGCGGGAGGACGGGGCGAGCAGTACTTC	CASSVLAGGRGEQYF
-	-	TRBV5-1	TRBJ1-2	TGCGCCAGCAGCTTGCGGAGGGGGGCTAACTATGGCTACACCTTC	CASSLRRGANYGYTF
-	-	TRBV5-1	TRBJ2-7	TGCGCCAGCAGCTTGGATGGCAGGGGCTGGGACGAGCAGTACTTC	CASSLDGRGWDEQYF
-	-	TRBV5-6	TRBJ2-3	TGTGCCAGCAGCCAGACTTCGGCCACAGATACGCAGTATTTT	CASSQTSATDTQYF